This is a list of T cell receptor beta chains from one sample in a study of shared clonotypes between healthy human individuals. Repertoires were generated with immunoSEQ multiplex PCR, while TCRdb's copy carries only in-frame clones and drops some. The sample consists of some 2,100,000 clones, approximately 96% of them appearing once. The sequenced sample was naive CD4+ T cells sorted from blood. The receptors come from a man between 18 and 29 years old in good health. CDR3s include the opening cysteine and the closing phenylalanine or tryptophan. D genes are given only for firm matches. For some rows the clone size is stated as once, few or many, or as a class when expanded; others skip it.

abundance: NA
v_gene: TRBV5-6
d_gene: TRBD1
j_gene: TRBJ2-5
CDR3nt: TGTGCCAGCAGTTCCTATGGGACAGGGGAGACCCAGTACTTC
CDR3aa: CASSSYGTGETQYF

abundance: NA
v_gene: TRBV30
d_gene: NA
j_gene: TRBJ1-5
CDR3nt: TGTGCCTATCAGGGTAACGGCAATCAGCCCCAGCATTTT
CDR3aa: CAYQGNGNQPQHF

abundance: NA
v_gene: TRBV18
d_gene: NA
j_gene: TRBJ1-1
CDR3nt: TGTGCCACCACCGACCAGGGATACACTGAAGCTTTCTTT
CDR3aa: CATTDQGYTEAFF

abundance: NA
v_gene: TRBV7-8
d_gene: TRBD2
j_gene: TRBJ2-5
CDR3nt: TGTGCCAGCAGCTTATCACGGACTAGCGGGAGGGCCTCCTCGGTAGAGACCCAGTACTTC
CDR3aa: CASSLSRTSGRASSVETQYF

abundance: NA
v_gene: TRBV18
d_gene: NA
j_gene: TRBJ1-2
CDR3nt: TGTGCCAGCTCACCTACAGGGCCGTCTAACTATGGCTACACCTTC
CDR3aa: CASSPTGPSNYGYTF

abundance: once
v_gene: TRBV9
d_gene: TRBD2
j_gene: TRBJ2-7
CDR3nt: TGTGCCAGCAGCGTAGAAGGCGGGAGTCACGAGCAGTACTTC
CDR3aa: CASSVEGGSHEQYF

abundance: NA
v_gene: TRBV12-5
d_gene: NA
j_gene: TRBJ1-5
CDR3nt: TGTGCTAGTGGCCGACAGGCCTCGTTGGGAAATCAGCCCCAGCATTTT
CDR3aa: CASGRQASLGNQPQHF

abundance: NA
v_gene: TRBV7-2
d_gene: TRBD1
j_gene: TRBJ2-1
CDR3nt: TGTGCCAGCAGCTTAGTGGGACAGGTAGACAATGAGCAGTTCTTC
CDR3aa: CASSLVGQVDNEQFF

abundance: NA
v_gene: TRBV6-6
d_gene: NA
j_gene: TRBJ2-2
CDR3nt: TGTGCCAGCAGTTCTATCGGCGCGAACACCGGGGAGCTGTTTTTT
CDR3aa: CASSSIGANTGELFF

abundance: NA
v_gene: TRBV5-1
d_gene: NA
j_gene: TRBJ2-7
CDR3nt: TGCGCCAGCAGCCAAACGCCGGGCCCCTCGCGCTCCTACGAGCAGTACTTC
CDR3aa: CASSQTPGPSRSYEQYF

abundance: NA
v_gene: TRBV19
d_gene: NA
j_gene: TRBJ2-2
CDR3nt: TGTGCCAGTAGTATCCGGGGGCACACCGGGGAGCTGTTTTTT
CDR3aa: CASSIRGHTGELFF

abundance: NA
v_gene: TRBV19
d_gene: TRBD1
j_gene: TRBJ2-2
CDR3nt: TGTGCCAGTGAGACAGGGAGAGGCGGGGAGCTGTTTTTT
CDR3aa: CASETGRGGELFF

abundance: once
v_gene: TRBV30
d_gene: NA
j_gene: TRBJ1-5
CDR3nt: TGTGCCTGGAGTTCGGGGGAGAATCAGCCCCAGCATTTT
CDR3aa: CAWSSGENQPQHF

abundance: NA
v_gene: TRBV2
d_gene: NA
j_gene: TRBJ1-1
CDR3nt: TGTGCCATCGGAGGGGGAGGTGTTGCTTTCTTT
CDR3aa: CAIGGGGVAFF

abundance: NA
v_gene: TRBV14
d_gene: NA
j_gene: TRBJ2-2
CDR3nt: TGTGCCAGCAGCCAAGTTCTGCCCACCGGGGAGCTGTTTTTT
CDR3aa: CASSQVLPTGELFF

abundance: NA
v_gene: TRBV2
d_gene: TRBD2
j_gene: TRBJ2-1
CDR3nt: TGTGCCAGCAGCCCCGGTGGGCTAGCGGGAGAAGAGCAGTTCTTC
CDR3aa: CASSPGGLAGEEQFF

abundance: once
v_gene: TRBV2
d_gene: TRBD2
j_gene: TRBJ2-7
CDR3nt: TGTGCCAGCAGCCTCGGGAGGGCCAACGAGCAGTACTTC
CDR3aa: CASSLGRANEQYF

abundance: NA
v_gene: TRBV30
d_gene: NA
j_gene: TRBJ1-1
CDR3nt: TGTGCCTGGAGTGTACGAGGGGCGACTGAAGCTTTCTTT
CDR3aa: CAWSVRGATEAFF

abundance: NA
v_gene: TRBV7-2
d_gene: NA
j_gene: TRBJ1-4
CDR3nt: TGTGCCAGCAGCTTAAATAGGGGTGAAAAACTGTTTTTT
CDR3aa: CASSLNRGEKLFF

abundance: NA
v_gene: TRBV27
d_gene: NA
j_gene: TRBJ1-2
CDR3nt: TGTGCCAGCAGTGAACGACTTCCGGGAAAAGGCTACACCTTC
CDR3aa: CASSERLPGKGYTF

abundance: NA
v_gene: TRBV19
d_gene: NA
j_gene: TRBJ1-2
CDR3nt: TGTGCCAGTGCGGACCCACAGATTTTAAACTATGGCTACACCTTC
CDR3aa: CASADPQILNYGYTF

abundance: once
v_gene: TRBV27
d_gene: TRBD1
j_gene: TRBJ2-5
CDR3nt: TGTGCCAGCAGGCCTGGGACAGGGTCAATAGAAGAGACCCAGTACTTC
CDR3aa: CASRPGTGSIEETQYF

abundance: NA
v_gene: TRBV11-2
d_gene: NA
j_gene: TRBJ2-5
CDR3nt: TGTGCCAGCAGCCCCGACTTACCGGCGACCCAGTACTTC
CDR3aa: CASSPDLPATQYF

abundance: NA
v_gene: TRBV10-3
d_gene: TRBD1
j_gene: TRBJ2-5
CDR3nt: TGTGCCATCAGTGACGGACAGGGTCGAGAGACCCAGTACTTC
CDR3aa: CAISDGQGRETQYF

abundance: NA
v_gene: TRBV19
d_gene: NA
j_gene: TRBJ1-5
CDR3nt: TGTTTTTTTCCGCGACGCCCGGGCAGGGGCAATCAGCCCCAGCATTTT
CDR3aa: CFFPRRPGRGNQPQHF

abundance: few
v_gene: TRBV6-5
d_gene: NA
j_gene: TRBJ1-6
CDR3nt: TGTGCCAGCAGCGAGCCAGGGGAAAATTCACCCCTCCACTTT
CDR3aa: CASSEPGENSPLHF

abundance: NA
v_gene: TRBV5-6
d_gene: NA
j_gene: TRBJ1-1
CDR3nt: TGTGCCAGCAGCCCTCGGGGAGAGCCTCCTGAAGCTTTCTTT
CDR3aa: CASSPRGEPPEAFF

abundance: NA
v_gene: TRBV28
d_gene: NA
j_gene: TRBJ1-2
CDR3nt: TGTGCCAGCAGTTCCGCGGGGGGGAGAGGCTACACCTTC
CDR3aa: CASSSAGGRGYTF

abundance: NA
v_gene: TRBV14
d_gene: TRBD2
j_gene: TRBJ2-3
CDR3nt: TGTGCCAGCAGCCAAGATCTTGCGGGGGGGACGACGTATTTT
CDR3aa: CASSQDLAGGTTYF

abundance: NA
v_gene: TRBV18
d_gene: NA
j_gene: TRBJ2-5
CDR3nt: TGTGCCAGCTCTGTTGGACAGAAAGAGACCCAGTACTTC
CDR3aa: CASSVGQKETQYF

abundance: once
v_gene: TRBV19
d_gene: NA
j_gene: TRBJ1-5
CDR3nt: TGTGCCAGTACCCCTACATATGGGACTTCGAATCAGCCCCAGCATTTT
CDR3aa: CASTPTYGTSNQPQHF

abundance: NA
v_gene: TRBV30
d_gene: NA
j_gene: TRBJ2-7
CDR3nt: TGTGCCTGGTCTACAGAGGGCGAGCAGTACTTC
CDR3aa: CAWSTEGEQYF

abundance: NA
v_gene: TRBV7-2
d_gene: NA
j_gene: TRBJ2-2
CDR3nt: TGTGCCAGCAGCCTCAGGGGTATCTCCCCGGGTAAAGCCGGGGAGCTGTTTTTT
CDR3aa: CASSLRGISPGKAGELFF

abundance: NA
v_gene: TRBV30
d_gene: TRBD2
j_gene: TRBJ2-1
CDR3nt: TGTGCCCAGGGGACTAGCAAGGCGAGCTCCTACAATGAGCAGTTCTTC
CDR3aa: CAQGTSKASSYNEQFF

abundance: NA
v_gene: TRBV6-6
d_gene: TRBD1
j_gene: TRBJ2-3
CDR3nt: TGTGCCAGCAGTGCTACCGGGACAGGGGAGGCCGATACGCAGTATTTT
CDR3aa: CASSATGTGEADTQYF

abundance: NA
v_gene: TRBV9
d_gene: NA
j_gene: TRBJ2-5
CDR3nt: TGTGCCAGCAGCGCCCACGGGGCGGGGGAGACCCAGTACTTC
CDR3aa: CASSAHGAGETQYF

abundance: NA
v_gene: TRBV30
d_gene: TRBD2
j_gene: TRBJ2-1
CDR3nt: TGTGCCTGGAGTCGTTCGGGGACTAGCGTCGGCAATGAGCAGTTCTTC
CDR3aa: CAWSRSGTSVGNEQFF

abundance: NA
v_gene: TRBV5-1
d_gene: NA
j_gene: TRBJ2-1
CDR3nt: TGCGCCAGCAGCGAGACCTCTTATCGGGATGAGCAGTTCTTC
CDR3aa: CASSETSYRDEQFF

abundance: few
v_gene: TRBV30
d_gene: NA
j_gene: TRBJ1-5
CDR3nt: TGTGCCTGGACTCCGAATAGCAATCAGCCCCAGCATTTT
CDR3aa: CAWTPNSNQPQHF

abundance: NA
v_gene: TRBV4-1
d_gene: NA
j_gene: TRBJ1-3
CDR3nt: TGCGCCAGCAGCCGAAGGACGGCGGCCAACTCTGGAAACACCATATATTTT
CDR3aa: CASSRRTAANSGNTIYF

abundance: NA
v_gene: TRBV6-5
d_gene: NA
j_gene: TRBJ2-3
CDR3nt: TGTGCCAGCAGTTACCGACAGACAGATACGCAGTATTTT
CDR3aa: CASSYRQTDTQYF

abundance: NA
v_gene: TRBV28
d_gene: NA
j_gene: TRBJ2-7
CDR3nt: TGTGCCAGCAGTTCGGCAGGGGGGAGCGAGCAGTACTTC
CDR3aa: CASSSAGGSEQYF

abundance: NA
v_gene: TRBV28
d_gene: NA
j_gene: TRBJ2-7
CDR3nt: TGTGCCAGCACCCGTAGGGAGAACTACGAGCAGTACTTC
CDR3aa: CASTRRENYEQYF

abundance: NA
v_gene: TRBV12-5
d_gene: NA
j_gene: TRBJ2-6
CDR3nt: TGTGCTAGTGGTTTGGTAGATCGGCAGGGCCCCTCTGGGGCCAACGTCCTGACTTTC
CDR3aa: CASGLVDRQGPSGANVLTF

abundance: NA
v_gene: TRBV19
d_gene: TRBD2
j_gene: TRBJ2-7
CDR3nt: TGTGCCAGTAGTCTAGCGGGATTCTACGAGCAGTACTTC
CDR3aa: CASSLAGFYEQYF

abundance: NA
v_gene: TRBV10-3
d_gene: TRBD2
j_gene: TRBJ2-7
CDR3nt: TGTGCCATCAGTGTGGTTCAGCGGGAGGGATCCTACGAGCAGTACTTC
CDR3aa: CAISVVQREGSYEQYF

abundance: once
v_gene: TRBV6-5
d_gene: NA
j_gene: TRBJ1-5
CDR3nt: TGTGCCAGCAGATTATCGGGGGGCAGCCATCAGCCCCAGCATTTT
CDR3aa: CASRLSGGSHQPQHF

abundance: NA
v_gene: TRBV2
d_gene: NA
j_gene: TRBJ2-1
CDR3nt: TGTGCCAGCAGTGAAGGCCGGTCAGTTTACAATGAGCAGTTCTTC
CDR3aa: CASSEGRSVYNEQFF

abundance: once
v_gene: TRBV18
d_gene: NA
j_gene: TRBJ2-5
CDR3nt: TGTGCCAGCTCACCACTATGGGAGACCCAGTACTTC
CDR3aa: CASSPLWETQYF

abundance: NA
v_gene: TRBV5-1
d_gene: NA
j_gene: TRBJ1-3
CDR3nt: TGCGCCAGCAGCTTGTCGGTTGGTGGAAACACCATATATTTT
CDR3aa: CASSLSVGGNTIYF

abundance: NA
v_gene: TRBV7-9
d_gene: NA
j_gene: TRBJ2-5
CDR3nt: TGTGCCAGCAGCTTAAGAACACTCCAAGAGACCCAGTACTTC
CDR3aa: CASSLRTLQETQYF

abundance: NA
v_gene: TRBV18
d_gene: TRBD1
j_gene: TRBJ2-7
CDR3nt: TGTGCCAGCTCTCCGGGACAGGCCCTCTACGAGCAGTACTTC
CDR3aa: CASSPGQALYEQYF

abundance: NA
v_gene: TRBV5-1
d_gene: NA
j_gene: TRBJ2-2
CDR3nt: TGCGCCAGCAGCTTGGTGGGAGTGGGGACCGGGGAGCTGTTTTTT
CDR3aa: CASSLVGVGTGELFF

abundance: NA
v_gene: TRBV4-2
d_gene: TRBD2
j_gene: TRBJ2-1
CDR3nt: TGTGCCAGCAGCCAAGATTTAGCGGGGGGATACAATGAGCAGTTCTTC
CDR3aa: CASSQDLAGGYNEQFF

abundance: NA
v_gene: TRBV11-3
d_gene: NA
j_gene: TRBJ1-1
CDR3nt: TGTGCCAGCAGCTTAGGGACAGTCAACACTGAAGCTTTCTTT
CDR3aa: CASSLGTVNTEAFF